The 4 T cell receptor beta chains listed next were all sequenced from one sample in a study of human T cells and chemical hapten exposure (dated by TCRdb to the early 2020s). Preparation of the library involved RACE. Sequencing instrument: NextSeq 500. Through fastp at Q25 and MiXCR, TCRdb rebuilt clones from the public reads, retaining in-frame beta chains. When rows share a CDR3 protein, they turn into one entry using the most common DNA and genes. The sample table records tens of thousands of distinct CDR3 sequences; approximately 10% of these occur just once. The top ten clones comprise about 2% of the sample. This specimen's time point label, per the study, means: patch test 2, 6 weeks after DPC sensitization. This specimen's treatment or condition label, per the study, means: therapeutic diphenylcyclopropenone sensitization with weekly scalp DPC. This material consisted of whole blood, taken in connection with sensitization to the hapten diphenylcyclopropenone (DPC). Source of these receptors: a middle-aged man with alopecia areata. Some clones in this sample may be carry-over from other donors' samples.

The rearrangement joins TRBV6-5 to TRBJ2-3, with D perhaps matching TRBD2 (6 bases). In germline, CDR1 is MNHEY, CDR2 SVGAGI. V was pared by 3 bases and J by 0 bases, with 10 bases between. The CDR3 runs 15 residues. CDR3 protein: CASSYWGESTDTQYF. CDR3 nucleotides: TGTGCCAGCAGTTATTGGGGGGAAAGCACAGATACGCAGTATTTT.

CDR3 residues: CASSYSIQREDAKTQYF. The CDR3 DNA follows: TGTGCCAGCAGTTACTCGATACAGCGGGAGGACGCGAAGACCCAGTACTTC. This sequence joins TRBV6-2 or TRBV6-3 and TRBJ2-5, with 9 nucleotides matching TRBD2. Germline values: CDR1 MNHEY, CDR2 SVGEGT. V lost 0 bases, J lost 6 bases, and 11 bases stayed unmatched. The CDR3 contains 17 residues.

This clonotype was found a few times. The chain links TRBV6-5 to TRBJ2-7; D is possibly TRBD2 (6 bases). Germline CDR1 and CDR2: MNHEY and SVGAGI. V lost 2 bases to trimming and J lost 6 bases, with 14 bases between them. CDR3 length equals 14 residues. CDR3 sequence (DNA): TGTGCCAGCAGTTACGGGTTTGGAGCGGGCGAGCAGTACTTC. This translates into CASSYGFGAGEQYF.

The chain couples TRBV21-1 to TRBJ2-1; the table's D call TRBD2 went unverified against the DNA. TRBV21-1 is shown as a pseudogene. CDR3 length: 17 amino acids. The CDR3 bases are TGTGCCAGCAGCAAATTCCGGACTAGCGGGAACTACAATGAGCAGTTCTTC. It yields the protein CASSKFRTSGNYNEQFF.